The clone carrying this TCR beta chain was seen a handful of times. Antigen: not known. By quantitative 5'-RACE with molecular barcodes, the TCR beta libraries were made. TCRdb recomputed calls from the 5' RACE reads with MiXCR, one row per CDR3 protein. The data contain some 800,000 distinct CDR3 sequences, about 12% of them seen just once; the ten biggest clones take up 0.51%. This sample was included in a study of CD8 T cells in ankylosing spondylitis. The CDR3 sequence is 17 residues long. Trimming shortened V by 5 bases and J by 5 bases, and 23 bases separated the two germline ends. Germline loops: CDR1 SGHRS, CDR2 YFSETQ. General observations from the study: It was reported that disease-linked clones were significantly enriched in matched ankylosing spondylitis synovial fluid. Disease-linked clones proved CD8+ and comparatively uncommon in peripheral blood. Among TCR beta sequences, a motif of several highly homologous variants appeared characteristic of ankylosing spondylitis blood. Reports of some motif variants in reactive arthritis synovial fluid and blood predate this one.

This sequence originates from a male donor with ankylosing spondylitis. The chain links TRBV5-1 to TRBJ1-5; TRBD1 might be the D (5 bases). The sequenced sample was blood, either unsorted or a sorted T cell fraction (not recorded which). CDR3 bases: TGCGCCAGCAGACGACCTTCCCCGGGACGTAGGGATCAGCCCCAGCATTTT. Residues: CASRRPSPGRRDQPQHF. Combining the CDR3 with reference TRBV5-1 and TRBJ1-5 gives the whole variable domain KAGVTQTPRYLIKTRGQQVTLSCSPISGHRSVSWYQQTPGQGLQFLFEYFSETQRNKGNFPGRFSGRQFSNSRSEMNVSTLELGDSALYLCASRRPSPGRRDQPQHFGDGTRLSIL.